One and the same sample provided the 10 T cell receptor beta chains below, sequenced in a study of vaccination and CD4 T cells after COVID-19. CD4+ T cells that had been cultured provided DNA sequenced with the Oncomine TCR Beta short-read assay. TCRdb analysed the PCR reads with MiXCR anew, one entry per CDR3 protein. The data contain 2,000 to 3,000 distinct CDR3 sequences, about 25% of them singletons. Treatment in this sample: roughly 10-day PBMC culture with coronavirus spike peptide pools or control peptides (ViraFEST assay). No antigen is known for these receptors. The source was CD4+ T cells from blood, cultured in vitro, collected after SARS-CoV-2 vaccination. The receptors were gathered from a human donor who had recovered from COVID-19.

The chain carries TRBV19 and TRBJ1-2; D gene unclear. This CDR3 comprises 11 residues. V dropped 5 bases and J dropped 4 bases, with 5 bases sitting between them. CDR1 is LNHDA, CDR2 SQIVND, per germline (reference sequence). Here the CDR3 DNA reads TGTGCCAGTAGTTACCTCTATGGCTACACCTTC. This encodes CASSYLYGYTF.

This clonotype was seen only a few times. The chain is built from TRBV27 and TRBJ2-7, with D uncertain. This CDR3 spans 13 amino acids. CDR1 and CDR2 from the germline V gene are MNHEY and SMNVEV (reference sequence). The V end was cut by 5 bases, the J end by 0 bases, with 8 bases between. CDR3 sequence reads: CASSPPSSYEQYF. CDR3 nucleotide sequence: TGTGCCAGCAGTCCCCCGAGCTCCTACGAGCAGTACTTC.

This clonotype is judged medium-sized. The DNA of the CDR3 is TGTGCCAGCAGTGCTGGGAATTGGGGTTCACCCCTCCACTTT. Translation: CASSAGNWGSPLHF. V is TRBV6-1 and J is TRBJ1-6; D unresolved. Trimming left V 4 bases short and J 9 bases short, with 13 bases between. The germline gives CDR1 MNHNS, CDR2 SASEGT. This CDR3 is 14 amino acids long.

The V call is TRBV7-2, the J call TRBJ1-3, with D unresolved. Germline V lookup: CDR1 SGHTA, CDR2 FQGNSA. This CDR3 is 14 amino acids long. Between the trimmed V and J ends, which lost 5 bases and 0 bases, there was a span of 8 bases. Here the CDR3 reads CASSPYTSGNTIYF. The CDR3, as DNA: TGTGCCAGCAGCCCCTATACCTCTGGAAACACCATATATTTT.

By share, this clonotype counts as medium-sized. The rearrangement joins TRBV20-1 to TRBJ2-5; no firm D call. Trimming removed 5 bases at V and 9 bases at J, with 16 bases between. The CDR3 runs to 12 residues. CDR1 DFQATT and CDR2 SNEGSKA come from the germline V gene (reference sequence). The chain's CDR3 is CSASPQAAAQYF. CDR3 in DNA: TGCAGTGCTTCCCCCCAGGCGGCGGCCCAGTACTTC.

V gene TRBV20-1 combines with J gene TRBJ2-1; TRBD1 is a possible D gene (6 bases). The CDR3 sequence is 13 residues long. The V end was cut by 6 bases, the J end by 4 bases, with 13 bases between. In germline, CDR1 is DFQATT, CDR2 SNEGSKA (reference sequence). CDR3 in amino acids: CSAQQGRYNEQFF. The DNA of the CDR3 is TGCAGTGCGCAGCAGGGGCGGTACAATGAGCAGTTCTTC.

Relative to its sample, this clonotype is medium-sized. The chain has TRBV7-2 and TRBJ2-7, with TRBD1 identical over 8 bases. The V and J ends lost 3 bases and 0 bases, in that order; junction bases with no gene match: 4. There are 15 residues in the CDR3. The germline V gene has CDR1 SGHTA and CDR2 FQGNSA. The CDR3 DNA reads TGTGCCAGCAGCTTCAGGGGGCTATACTCCTACGAGCAGTACTTC. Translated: CASSFRGLYSYEQYF.

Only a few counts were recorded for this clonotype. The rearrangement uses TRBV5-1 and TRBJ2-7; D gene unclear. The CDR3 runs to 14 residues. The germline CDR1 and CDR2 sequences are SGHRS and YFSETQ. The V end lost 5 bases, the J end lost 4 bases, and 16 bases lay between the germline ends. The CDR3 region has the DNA TGCGCCAGCAGGGTTCACATAGACCATTACGAGCAGTACTTC. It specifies CASRVHIDHYEQYF.

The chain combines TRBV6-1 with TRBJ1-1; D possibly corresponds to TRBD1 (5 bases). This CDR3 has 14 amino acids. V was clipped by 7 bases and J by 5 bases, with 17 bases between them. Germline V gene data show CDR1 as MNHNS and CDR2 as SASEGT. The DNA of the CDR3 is TGTGCCAGCACTCCTCCGGGGCGAAGAACTGAAGCTTTCTTT. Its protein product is CASTPPGRRTEAFF.

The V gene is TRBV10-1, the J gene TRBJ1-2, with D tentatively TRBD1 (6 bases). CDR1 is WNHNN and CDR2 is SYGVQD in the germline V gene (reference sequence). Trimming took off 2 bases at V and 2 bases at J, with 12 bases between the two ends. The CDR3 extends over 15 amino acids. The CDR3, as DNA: TGCGCCAGCAGTGAGGACAGGACCCCAAACTATGGCTACACCTTC. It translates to CASSEDRTPNYGYTF.